This is a list of T cell receptor beta chains from one sample in a study of blood T cell repertoires in COVID-19. Repertoires were generated with immunoSEQ multiplex PCR, while TCRdb's copy carries only in-frame clones and drops some. The sample has a few hundred thousand clones, about 90% seen once. Specimen: PBMCs or T cells enriched from blood (not recorded which). These receptors were collected from a woman aged 30 to 39 who had recovered from COVID-19. Both conserved end residues are part of each CDR3. D genes are given only for firm matches. Size is stated for part of the rows, as once, few or many counts, or as a class when the clone is expanded.

v_gene	j_gene	d_gene	abundance	CDR3nt	CDR3aa
TRBV28	TRBJ2-7	TRBD2	.	TGTGCCAGCCGGAGGACTAGCTCCTACGAGCAGTACTTC	CASRRTSSYEQYF
TRBV19	TRBJ2-3	.	.	TGTGCCAGTAGTATGCTGGTGGGCGCGACGCAGTATTTT	CASSMLVGATQYF
TRBV27	TRBJ1-6	.	.	TGTGCCAGCAGTGATGGAGACAGATATAATTCACCCCTCCACTTT	CASSDGDRYNSPLHF
TRBV3-1/TRBV3-2	TRBJ2-7	.	.	TGTGCCAGCAGCACCTTACAAGACGAGCAGTACTTC	CASSTLQDEQYF
TRBV4-3	TRBJ1-4	TRBD1	once	TGCGCCAGCAGCCAAGATGGGACAGGGGATCGAAAACTGTTTTTT	CASSQDGTGDRKLFF
TRBV18	TRBJ2-7	TRBD1	.	TGTGCCAGCTCGGACAGGCCTACGAGGGACGAGCAGTACTTC	CASSDRPTRDEQYF
TRBV2	TRBJ1-5	.	few	TGTGCCAGCAGTGAACCCAGCGCTAGCAATCAGCCCCAGCATTTT	CASSEPSASNQPQHF
TRBV7-9	TRBJ1-6	TRBD1	.	TGTGCCAGCAGCTTAGCGACAGGGGGAGGTAATTCACCCCTCCACTTT	CASSLATGGGNSPLHF
TRBV7-2	TRBJ2-7	TRBD2	.	TGTGCCAGCAGCTACGGGACTAGCGGGGGTTGGGAGCAGTACTTC	CASSYGTSGGWEQYF
TRBV10-3	TRBJ1-1	TRBD1	few	TGTGCCATCAGTGAGTCGCCGGGACAGGGTAGGGGGAACACTGAAGCTTTCTTT	CAISESPGQGRGNTEAFF
TRBV6-5	TRBJ1-1	TRBD1	few	TGTGCCAGCAGGTACAGGGGGAATTCCATGAACACTGAAGCTTTCTTT	CASRYRGNSMNTEAFF
TRBV7-8	TRBJ1-3	.	.	TGTGCCAGCAGCTTAGGAGGGGGCTCTGGAAACACCATATATTTT	CASSLGGGSGNTIYF
TRBV4-3	TRBJ2-7	.	.	TGCGCCAGCAGCCAAGGGGTCAAAACGGGCGAGCAGTACTTC	CASSQGVKTGEQYF
TRBV19	TRBJ1-5	.	.	TGTGCCAGTATAGACAGCCCGAATCAGCCCCAGCATTTT	CASIDSPNQPQHF